In its sample, the clone carrying this TCR beta chain was seen once. The data are from a study of blood T cell repertoires in COVID-19. Overall study: Acute-phase and convalescent COVID-19 samples originated in the United States, Italy and Spain. Sample material is recorded as cDNA or gDNA derived from T cells, B-cell-depleted T cells, or PBMCs.

Under the authors' procedure: For nucleated cells, counts were estimated from reference gene primer amplification. Sequenced by immunoSEQ multiplex PCR; TCRdb stores in-frame clones only, minus some. Clone size and V and J calls were adopted from that table, with D and trimming inferred from the DNA. The sample lists 50,000 to 65,000 clones, roughly four fifths seen once, with around 5.3% in the top ten. V was cut by 3 bases and J by 6 bases, with 11 bases left in between. Germline assignment: CDR1 SEHNR and CDR2 FQNEAQ (reference sequence). The CDR3 covers 13 residues. This sequence originates from a woman aged 60 to 75 with acute or convalescent COVID-19. V usage is TRBV7-9 and J usage is TRBJ1-2, with D uncertain. Material: peripheral blood. CDR3 protein: CASSFTGMDGYTF. The CDR3 DNA is TGTGCCAGCAGCTTTACGGGGATGGATGGCTACACCTTC.